These T cell receptor beta chains were read from a single sample in a study of blood T cell repertoires in COVID-19. TCRdb's copy holds only in-frame clones and misses some; the assay was immunoSEQ multiplex PCR. This table holds over 200,000 clones, about nine tenths found once. The specimen sequenced was PBMCs or T cells enriched from blood (not recorded which). All receptors derive from a man younger than 30 who had recovered from COVID-19. Both conserved end residues are part of each CDR3. Each record gives: clone size, CDR3 length, J gene, D gene, V gene, CDR3 DNA, CDR3 protein. The D gene is left open where the match is weak. Not every row has a clone size; where given, it reads once, few, many or a size class.

NA,16,TRBJ2-7,TRBD1,TRBV3-1/TRBV3-2,TGTGCCAGCAGCCAAGTTCCGGGACAGGGAGTGTACGAGCAGTACTTC,CASSQVPGQGVYEQYF
NA,15,TRBJ1-5,TRBD1,TRBV15,TGTGCCGTCGCCGGGGACAGGGGTCTCTCTCAGCCCCAGCATTTT,CAVAGDRGLSQPQHF
NA,13,TRBJ1-2,NA,TRBV3-1/TRBV3-2,TGTGCCAGCAGCCAAGACTACAGATATGGCTACACCTTC,CASSQDYRYGYTF
NA,15,TRBJ1-6,NA,TRBV19,TGTGCCAGTAGTAGGTCGAGCTCCTATAATTCACCCCTCCACTTT,CASSRSSSYNSPLHF
few,15,TRBJ2-7,TRBD1,TRBV6-5,TGTGCCAGCACTGTGACCGGGACAGGGCCGGGGGAGCAGTACTTC,CASTVTGTGPGEQYF
NA,14,TRBJ2-7,TRBD1,TRBV27,TGTGCCAGCAGACTGGGGACAGGGGGTTACGAGCAGTACTTC,CASRLGTGGYEQYF
NA,15,TRBJ1-6,NA,TRBV6-5,TGTGCCAGCAGTTACGTGGAGGGAGTCGGTTCACCCCTCCACTTT,CASSYVEGVGSPLHF
NA,20,TRBJ2-3,TRBD2,TRBV3-1/TRBV3-2,TGTGCCAGCAGCAAGAGACCGGGACTAGCGGGAGATTTCAGCACAGATACGCAGTATTTT,CASSKRPGLAGDFSTDTQYF
NA,16,TRBJ2-3,TRBD2,TRBV14,TGTGCCAGCAGCCTACTAGCGGGGGGCCTGTCAGATACGCAGTATTTT,CASSLLAGGLSDTQYF
NA,12,TRBJ1-2,NA,TRBV12-3/TRBV12-4,TGTGCCAGCAGTCCAACCAGTGTCGGCTACACCTTC,CASSPTSVGYTF
NA,13,TRBJ2-7,NA,TRBV2,TGTGCCAGCAGTGAGGCGGCGAGCTACGAGCAGTACTTC,CASSEAASYEQYF
NA,15,TRBJ1-6,TRBD1,TRBV4-1,TGCGCCAGCAGCCAGCCGACAGGGGGCCATTCACCCCTCCACTTT,CASSQPTGGHSPLHF
once,15,TRBJ1-1,NA,TRBV2,TGTGCCAGCTTCAGCGTTTTCCTCAGGAACACTGAAGCTTTCTTT,CASFSVFLRNTEAFF
few,13,TRBJ1-4,NA,TRBV28,TGTGCCAGTGAGGGAGGTGGGGGGAAAAAACTGTTTTTT,CASEGGGGKKLFF
NA,13,TRBJ1-1,NA,TRBV27,TGTGCCAGCAGTGACAGCTGGAACACTGAAGCTTTCTTT,CASSDSWNTEAFF
NA,14,TRBJ2-5,NA,TRBV7-2,TGTGCCAGCAGCCCCACAGGGCCATTAGAGACCCAGTACTTC,CASSPTGPLETQYF
NA,15,TRBJ2-2,NA,TRBV11-2,TGTGCCAGCAACTCAGCGGGCACGAACACCGGGGAGCTGTTTTTT,CASNSAGTNTGELFF